This passage covers 16 T cell receptor beta chains from one sample sequenced in a study of T cell repertoires in ileal Crohn's disease (dated by TCRdb to 2018 to 2020). Library preparation used the immunoSEQ multiplex PCR assay. The table comes from immuneACCESS by way of TCRdb, which keeps in-frame sequences with V and J called. Part of the clones is missing from these tables; in studies checked, under half for an unresolved V gene and the rest for unknown reasons. The sample table lists approximately 2,100 clones, around 90% of them with a count of one. 10% of the sample comes from the top ten. The time point label, read with the paper, signifies: proximal margin of the surgical specimen (macroscopically non-inflamed). The sequencing sample was made of ileal tissue. Receptors originate from an adult with Crohn's disease.

The chain links TRBV27 to TRBJ2-3, with 10 bases fitting TRBD2. CDR1 MNHEY and CDR2 SMNVEV come from the germline V gene (reference sequence). CDR3 length: 16 amino acids. J gave up 2 bases and V 4 bases, and 6 bases lay outside the gene matches. CDR3: CASSWVAGGYTDTQYF. The CDR3 region has the DNA TGTGCCAGCAGTTGGGTAGCGGGGGGCTACACAGATACGCAGTATTTT.

The rearrangement links TRBV19 to TRBJ2-5; the match to TRBD2 covers 11 bases. Germline assignment: CDR1 LNHDA and CDR2 SQIVND (reference sequence). Trimming at V came to 2 bases and at J to 4 bases, leaving 15 bases not matched to a gene. There are 19 residues in the CDR3. CDR3 DNA sequence: TGTGCCAGTAGTATAAGGCTAGCGGGAGGTCGCGATAAAGTAGAGACCCAGTACTTC. Translation: CASSIRLAGGRDKVETQYF.

Written as DNA, the CDR3 is TGCGCCAGCAGCCAAGAGCAGTTCCGGACAGCCTACTACAATGAGCAGTTCTTC. Protein sequence: CASSQEQFRTAYYNEQFF. V usage is TRBV4-3 and J usage is TRBJ2-1; D perhaps matches TRBD1 (6 bases). Germline V CDR1 and CDR2: LGHNA, YSLEER. V gave up 0 bases and J gave up 3 bases, with 18 bases separating them. The CDR3 spans 18 residues.

The CDR3 DNA is TGCGCCAGCAGCCAACCGGACAGGGTGGGCCAATACGAGCAGTACTTC. This gives the protein CASSQPDRVGQYEQYF. The chain recombines TRBV4-1 with TRBJ2-7; 8 bases line up with TRBD1. Germline values: CDR1 MGHRA, CDR2 YSYEKL. The CDR3 has 16 amino acids. The V gene end was trimmed by 2 bases and the J gene end by 4 bases; junction bases not matched to a gene: 10.

This chain uses TRBV7-9 with TRBJ1-2; possibly TRBD1 for D (6 bases). This CDR3 has 14 amino acids. Germline CDR1 reads SEHNR; CDR2 reads FQNEAQ (reference sequence). V was cut by 5 bases and J by 6 bases, with 16 bases left in between. CDR3 bases: TGTGCCAGCAGCGTCAACGCAGGGGTGGATGGCTACACCTTC. Translated, it gives CASSVNAGVDGYTF. The variable domain in full, with the rest retrieved from reference TRBV7-9 and TRBJ1-2, is DTGVSQNPRHKITKRGQNVTFRCDPISEHNRLYWYRQTLGQGPEFLTYFQNEAQLEKSRLLSDRFSAERPKGSFSTLEIQRTEQGDSAMYLCASSVNAGVDGYTFGSGTRLTVV.

The gene calls are TRBV7-6 and TRBJ2-7, with a weak D call TRBD1 (6 bases). The CDR3 totals 14 residues. Germline lookup yields CDR1 SGHVS and CDR2 FNYEAQ. Trimming removed 5 bases at V and 5 bases at J, with 16 bases between. The CDR3: CASSATGQGHEQYF. The DNA for the CDR3 is TGTGCCAGCAGCGCCACAGGGCAAGGCCACGAGCAGTACTTC.

The chain combines TRBV27 with TRBJ1-1, with D unclear. Trimming stripped 3 bases from V and 0 bases from J, with 8 bases between. This CDR3 is built from 14 residues. Germline V gene sequence: CDR1 MNHEY, CDR2 SMNVEV (reference sequence). The CDR3 bases are TGTGCCAGCAGTTTGGGAGGTCTGAACACTGAAGCTTTCTTT. Its translation: CASSLGGLNTEAFF.

CDR3 sequence (DNA): TGTGCCAGCAGTAAAAGAGAGCATAATTCACCCCTCCACTTT. Its protein is CASSKREHNSPLHF. This rearrangement joins TRBV6-6 to TRBJ1-6; D unclear. The CDR3 has 14 residues. V gave up 5 bases and J gave up 5 bases, with 10 bases separating them. The germline V gene has CDR1 MNHNY and CDR2 SVGAGI (reference sequence).

The chain has TRBV7-3 and TRBJ2-2; the D is unclear. The germline gives CDR1 SGHTA, CDR2 FQGTGA. The V end was cut by 5 bases, the J end by 2 bases, with 6 bases between. The CDR3 loop spans 13 amino acids. CDR3 bases: TGTGCCAGCAGCCACTCAAACACCGGGGAGCTGTTTTTT. This encodes CASSHSNTGELFF.

This clone was found a few times. Here the CDR3 reads CASSFRSGSSTDTQYF. In nucleotides, the CDR3 is TGTGCCAGCAGCTTCCGCAGCGGGTCTAGCACAGATACGCAGTATTTT. This sequence joins TRBV11-3 and TRBJ2-3, with D tentatively TRBD2 (6 bases). The CDR3 loop spans 16 amino acids. The V and J ends lost 3 bases and 0 bases respectively, with 13 bases between them. Germline CDR1 reads SGHNT; CDR2 reads YENEEA.

The V and J genes are TRBV6-1 and TRBJ2-1; 8 bases line up with TRBD2. Germline V gene sequence: CDR1 MNHNS, CDR2 SASEGT. The CDR3 length is 13 residues. Trimming removed 4 bases from V and 6 bases from J; junction bases left unmatched: 2. Here the CDR3 reads CASSGGLVNEQFF. DNA for the CDR3: TGTGCCAGCAGTGGGGGACTAGTCAATGAGCAGTTCTTC.

This clone was detected once. This chain uses TRBV2 with TRBJ2-7, with D tentatively TRBD1 or TRBD2 (5 bases each). Germline CDR1 and CDR2: SNHLY and FYNNEI. The CDR3 runs to 15 residues. V lost 3 bases and J lost 2, with 14 bases in between. The CDR3 DNA is TGTGCCAGCAGTGAGCCCGGGACCCAAACCTACGAGCAGTACTTC. This gives the protein CASSEPGTQTYEQYF.

The chain combines TRBV30 with TRBJ1-1, with TRBD1 matching 7 bases. This CDR3 region has 15 residues. Germline V gene lookup returns CDR1 GTSNPN and CDR2 SVGIG (reference sequence). V lost 2 bases and J lost 0; bases outside the gene matches: 6. The CDR3 nucleotides read TGTGCCTGGAGTTTGGGACAGATTATGAACACTGAAGCTTTCTTT. Its protein is CAWSLGQIMNTEAFF.

This clone was observed once. CDR3: CASSPEGWVSGREYEQYF. DNA for the CDR3: TGTGCCAGCAGCCCAGAAGGTTGGGTTAGCGGGAGGGAATACGAGCAGTACTTC. This chain connects TRBV25-1 to TRBJ2-7, with 11 nucleotides matching TRBD2. Looked up from germline, CDR1 is MGHDK and CDR2 is SYGVNS. Trimming removed 6 bases from V and 4 bases from J; junction bases left unmatched: 17. The CDR3 contains 18 residues.

The gene calls are TRBV6-6 and TRBJ1-5, with TRBD1 as a possible D gene (6 bases). Per germline, CDR1 MNHNY and CDR2 SVGAGI (reference sequence). The V end was cut by 6 bases, the J end by 3 bases, with 15 bases between. The CDR3 length is 15 residues. The CDR3 protein is CASSQGTPLNQPQHF. Written as DNA, the CDR3 is TGTGCCAGCAGCCAGGGGACCCCACTCAATCAGCCCCAGCATTTT.

The chain has TRBV9 and TRBJ1-1; D may be TRBD1 (5 bases). Per germline, CDR1 SGDLS and CDR2 YYNGEE. This CDR3 region has 15 residues. Deletions cut 3 bases from V and 2 bases from J, with 14 bases between. The CDR3 protein is CASSADGAFNTEAFF. Here the CDR3 DNA reads TGTGCCAGCAGCGCGGACGGGGCATTCAACACTGAAGCTTTCTTT.